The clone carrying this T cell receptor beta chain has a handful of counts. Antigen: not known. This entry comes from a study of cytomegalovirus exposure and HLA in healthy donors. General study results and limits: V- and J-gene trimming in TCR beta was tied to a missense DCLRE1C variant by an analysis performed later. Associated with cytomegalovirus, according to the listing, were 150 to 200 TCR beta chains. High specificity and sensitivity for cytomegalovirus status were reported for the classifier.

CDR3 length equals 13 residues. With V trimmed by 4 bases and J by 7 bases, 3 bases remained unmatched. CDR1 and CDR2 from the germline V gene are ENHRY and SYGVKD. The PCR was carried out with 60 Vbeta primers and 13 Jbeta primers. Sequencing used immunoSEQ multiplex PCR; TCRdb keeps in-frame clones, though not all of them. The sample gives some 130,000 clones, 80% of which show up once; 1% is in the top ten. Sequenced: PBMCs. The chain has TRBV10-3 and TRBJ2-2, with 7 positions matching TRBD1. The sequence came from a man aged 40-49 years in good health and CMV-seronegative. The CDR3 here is CAISGQGGGELFF. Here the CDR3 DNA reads TGTGCCATCAGTGGACAGGGTGGCGGGGAGCTGTTTTTT.